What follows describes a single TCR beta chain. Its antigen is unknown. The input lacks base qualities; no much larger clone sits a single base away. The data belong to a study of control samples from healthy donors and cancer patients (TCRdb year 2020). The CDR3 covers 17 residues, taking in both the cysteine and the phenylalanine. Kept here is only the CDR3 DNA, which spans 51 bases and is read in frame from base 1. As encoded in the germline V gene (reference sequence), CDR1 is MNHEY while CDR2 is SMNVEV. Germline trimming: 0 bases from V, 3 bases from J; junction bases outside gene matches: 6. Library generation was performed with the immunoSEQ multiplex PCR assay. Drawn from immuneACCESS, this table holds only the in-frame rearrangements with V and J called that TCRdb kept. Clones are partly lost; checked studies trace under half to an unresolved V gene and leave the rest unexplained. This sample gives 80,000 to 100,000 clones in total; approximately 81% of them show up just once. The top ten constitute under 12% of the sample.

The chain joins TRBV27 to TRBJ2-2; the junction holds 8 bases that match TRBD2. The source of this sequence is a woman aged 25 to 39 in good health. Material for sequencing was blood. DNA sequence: TGTGCCAGCAGTTTATCCGGGACTAGTCATTACACCGGGGAGCTGTTTTTT. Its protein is CASSLSGTSHYTGELFF.